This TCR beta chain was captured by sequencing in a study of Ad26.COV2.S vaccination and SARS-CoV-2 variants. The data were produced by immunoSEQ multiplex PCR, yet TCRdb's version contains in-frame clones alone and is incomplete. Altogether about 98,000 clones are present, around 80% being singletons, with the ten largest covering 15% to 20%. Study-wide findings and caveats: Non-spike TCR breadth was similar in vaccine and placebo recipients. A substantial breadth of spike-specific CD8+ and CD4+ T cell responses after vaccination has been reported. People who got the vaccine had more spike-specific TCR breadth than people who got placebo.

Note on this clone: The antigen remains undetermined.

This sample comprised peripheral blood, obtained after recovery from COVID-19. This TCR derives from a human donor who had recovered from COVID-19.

In DNA, the CDR3 is TGTGCCAGTAGTATAGGTCAGTCCTATGGCTACACCTTC. It translates to CASSIGQSYGYTF. The rearrangement joins TRBV19 to TRBJ1-2; D call uncertain. This CDR3 is 13 amino acids long. Germline V gene data show CDR1 as LNHDA and CDR2 as SQIVND (reference sequence). V lost 1 base to trimming and J lost 4 bases, with 7 bases between them.